The sequence of this TCR beta chain was determined in a study of T cells in Graves' hyperthyroidism and ophthalmopathy. This clonotype was observed many times. TCR beta CDR3 regions were amplified from RNA. HTBI primers were used for first-round RT-PCR of the TCR CDR3. A single record per CDR3 protein comes from TCRdb applying MiXCR to the multiplex PCR reads. Of under 350,000 distinct CDR3 sequences detected, over 20% appear once; the ten largest clones hold less than 65%. From germline, CDR1 is MDHEN and CDR2 SYDVKM. The V segment lost 6 bases and the J segment 7 bases; nucleotides outside the gene matches: 14. CDR3 size: 16 residues.

The sequence was obtained from a woman aged 50 to 60 with Graves' hyperthyroidism. J is TRBJ2-7 and V is TRBV28; TRBD2 matches at 11 bases. Sequencing was carried out using blood. DNA for the CDR3: TGTGCCAGCAGGAGACCGGGACTAGCGGACTCCTTGGAGCAGTACTTC. Translating gives CASRRPGLADSLEQYF.